The sequence of this T cell receptor beta chain was determined in a study of T cell repertoires in cytomegalovirus infection. As for the study in general: It can be stated that public TCR beta signatures indicated CMV infection as well as a matching HLA type.

Regarding this clonotype: Its specificity is unknown.

Trimming stripped 0 bases from V and 7 bases from J, with 7 bases between. Germline CDR1 is LGHNT and CDR2 is FRNRAP. CDR3 size: 13 residues. Study-level results: The study identified carriers of CMV plus the relevant HLA from cumulative public TCR beta family frequency. CMV-specific HLA-C-restricted TCR beta clonotypes dominated the ex vivo response.

TCRdb re-called the reads through MiXCR, storing one row per CDR3 protein. The table lists 250,000 to 300,000 distinct CDR3 sequences, over 20% of them singletons, with about 15% in the top ten. The TCR comes from a human donor in good health (CMV status not recorded). Some clones in this sample may be carry-over from other donors' samples. The sequenced material came from PBMCs. J is TRBJ2-1 and V is TRBV12-5; D remains ambiguous. CDR3 nucleotide sequence: TGTGCTAGTGGTTTGGTATCTGGAAATGAGCAGTTCTTC. This translates into CASGLVSGNEQFF.